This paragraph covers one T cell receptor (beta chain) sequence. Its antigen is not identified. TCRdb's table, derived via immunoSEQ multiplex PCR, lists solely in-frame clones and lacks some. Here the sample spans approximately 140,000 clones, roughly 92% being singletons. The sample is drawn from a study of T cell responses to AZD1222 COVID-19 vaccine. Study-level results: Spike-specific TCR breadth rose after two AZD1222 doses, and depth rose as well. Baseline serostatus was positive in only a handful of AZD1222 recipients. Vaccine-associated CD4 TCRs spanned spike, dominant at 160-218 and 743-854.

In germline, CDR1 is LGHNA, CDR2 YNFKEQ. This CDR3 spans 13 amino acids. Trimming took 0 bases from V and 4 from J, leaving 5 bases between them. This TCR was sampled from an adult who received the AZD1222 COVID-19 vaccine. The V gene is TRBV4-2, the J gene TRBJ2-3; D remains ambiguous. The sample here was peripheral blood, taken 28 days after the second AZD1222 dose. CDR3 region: CASSQDRPDTQYF. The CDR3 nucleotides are TGTGCCAGCAGCCAAGATAGGCCAGATACGCAGTATTTT.